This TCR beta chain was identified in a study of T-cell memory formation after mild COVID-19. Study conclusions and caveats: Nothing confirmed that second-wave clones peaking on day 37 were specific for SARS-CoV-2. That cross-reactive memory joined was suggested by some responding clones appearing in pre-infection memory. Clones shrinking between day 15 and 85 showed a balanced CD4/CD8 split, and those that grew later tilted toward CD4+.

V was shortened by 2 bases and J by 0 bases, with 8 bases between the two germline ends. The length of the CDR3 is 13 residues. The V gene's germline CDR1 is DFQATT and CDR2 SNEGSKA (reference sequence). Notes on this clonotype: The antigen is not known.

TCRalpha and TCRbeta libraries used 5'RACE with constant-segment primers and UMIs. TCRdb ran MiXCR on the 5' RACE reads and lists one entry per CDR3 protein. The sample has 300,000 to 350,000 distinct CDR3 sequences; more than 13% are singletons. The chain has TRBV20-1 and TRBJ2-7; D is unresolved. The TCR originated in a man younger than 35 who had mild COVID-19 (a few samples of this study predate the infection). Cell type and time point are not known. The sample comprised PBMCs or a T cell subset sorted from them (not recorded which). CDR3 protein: CSARFADSYEQYV. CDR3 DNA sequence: TGCAGTGCTAGATTCGCCGACTCCTACGAGCAGTACGTC.